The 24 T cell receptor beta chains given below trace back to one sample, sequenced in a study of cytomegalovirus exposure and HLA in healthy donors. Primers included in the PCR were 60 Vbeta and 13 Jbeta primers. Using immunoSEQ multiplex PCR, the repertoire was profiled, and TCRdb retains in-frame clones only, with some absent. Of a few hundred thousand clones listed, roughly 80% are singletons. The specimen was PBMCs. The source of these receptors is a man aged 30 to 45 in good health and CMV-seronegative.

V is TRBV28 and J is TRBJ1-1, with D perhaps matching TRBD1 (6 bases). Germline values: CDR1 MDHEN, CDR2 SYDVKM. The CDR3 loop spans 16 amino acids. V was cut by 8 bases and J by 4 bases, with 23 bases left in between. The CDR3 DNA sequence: TGTGCCAGCTACCGACGCCCCCAGGGGACGGGCACTGAAGCTTTCTTT. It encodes CASYRRPQGTGTEAFF.

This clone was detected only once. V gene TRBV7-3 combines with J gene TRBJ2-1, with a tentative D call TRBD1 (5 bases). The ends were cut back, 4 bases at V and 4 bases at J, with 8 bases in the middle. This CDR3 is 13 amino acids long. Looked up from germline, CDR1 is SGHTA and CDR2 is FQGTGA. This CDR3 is CASSSDSYNEQFF. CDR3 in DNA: TGTGCCAGCAGCTCAGACAGTTACAATGAGCAGTTCTTC.

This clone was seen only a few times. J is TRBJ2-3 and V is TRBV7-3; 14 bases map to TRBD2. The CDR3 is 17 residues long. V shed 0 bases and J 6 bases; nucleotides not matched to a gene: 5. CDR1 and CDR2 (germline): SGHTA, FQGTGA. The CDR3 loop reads CASSLTGTSGGLDTQYF. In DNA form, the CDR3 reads TGTGCCAGCAGCTTAACCGGGACTAGCGGGGGCCTCGATACGCAGTATTTT.

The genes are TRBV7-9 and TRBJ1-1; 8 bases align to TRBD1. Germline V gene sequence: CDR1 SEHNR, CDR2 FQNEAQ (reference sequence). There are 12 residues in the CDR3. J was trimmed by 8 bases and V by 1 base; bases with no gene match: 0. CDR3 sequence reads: CASSLGTGEAFF. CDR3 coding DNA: TGTGCCAGCAGCTTAGGGACAGGGGAAGCTTTCTTT.

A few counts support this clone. CDR3 nucleotides: TGTGCCAGCAGCCGCGAGGGAGGGGTGGACGAGCAGTACTTC. Translation gives CASSREGGVDEQYF. The chain couples TRBV7-9 to TRBJ2-7; 7 bases align to TRBD2. This CDR3 spans 14 amino acids. After removal of 5 bases from V and 5 bases from J, the junction contained 9 bases not matched to a gene. The germline V gene has CDR1 SEHNR and CDR2 FQNEAQ (reference sequence).

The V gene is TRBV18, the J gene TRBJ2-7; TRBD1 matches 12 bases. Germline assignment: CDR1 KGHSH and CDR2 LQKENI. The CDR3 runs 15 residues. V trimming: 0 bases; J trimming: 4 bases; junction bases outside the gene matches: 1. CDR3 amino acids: CASSPPGQGAYEQYF. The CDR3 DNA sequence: TGTGCCAGCTCACCACCGGGACAGGGGGCTTACGAGCAGTACTTC.

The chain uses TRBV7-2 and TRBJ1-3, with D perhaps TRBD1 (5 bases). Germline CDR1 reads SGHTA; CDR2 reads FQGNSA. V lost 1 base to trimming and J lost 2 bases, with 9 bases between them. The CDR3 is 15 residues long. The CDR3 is CASSLEQGAGNTIYF. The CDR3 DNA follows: TGTGCCAGCAGCTTAGAACAAGGGGCTGGAAACACCATATATTTT.

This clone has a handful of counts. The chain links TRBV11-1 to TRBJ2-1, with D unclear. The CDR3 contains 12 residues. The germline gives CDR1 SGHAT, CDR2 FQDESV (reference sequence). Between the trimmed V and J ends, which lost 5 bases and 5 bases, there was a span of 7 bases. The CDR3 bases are TGTGCCAGCAGCCAAACAAACAATGAGCAGTTCTTC. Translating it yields CASSQTNNEQFF.

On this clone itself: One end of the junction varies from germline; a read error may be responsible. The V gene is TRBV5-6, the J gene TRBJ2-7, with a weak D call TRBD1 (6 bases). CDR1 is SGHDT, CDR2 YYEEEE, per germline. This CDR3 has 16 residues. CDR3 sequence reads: CASSLRQRAGPRGPDF. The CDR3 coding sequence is TGTGCCAGCAGCTTACGGCAACGGGCGGGCCCCAGGGGCCCCGACTTC.

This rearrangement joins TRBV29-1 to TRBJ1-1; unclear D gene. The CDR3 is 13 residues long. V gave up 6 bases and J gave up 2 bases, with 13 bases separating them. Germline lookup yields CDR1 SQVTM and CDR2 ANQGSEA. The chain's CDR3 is CSVSNRANTEAFF. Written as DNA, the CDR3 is TGCAGCGTCTCAAACAGAGCTAACACTGAAGCTTTCTTT.

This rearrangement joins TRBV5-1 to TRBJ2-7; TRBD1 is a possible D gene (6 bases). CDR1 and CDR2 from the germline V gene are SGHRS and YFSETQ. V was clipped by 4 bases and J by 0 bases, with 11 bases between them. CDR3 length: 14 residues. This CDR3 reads CASSARDNSYEQYF. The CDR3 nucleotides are TGCGCCAGCAGCGCTCGGGACAACTCCTACGAGCAGTACTTC.

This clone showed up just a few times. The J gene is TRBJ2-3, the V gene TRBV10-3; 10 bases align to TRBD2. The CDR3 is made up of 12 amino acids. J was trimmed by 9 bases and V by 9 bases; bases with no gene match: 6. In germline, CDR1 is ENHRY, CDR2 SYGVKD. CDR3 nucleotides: TGTGCCATAAGAGCGGGGGGGGACACGCAGTATTTT. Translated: CAIRAGGDTQYF.

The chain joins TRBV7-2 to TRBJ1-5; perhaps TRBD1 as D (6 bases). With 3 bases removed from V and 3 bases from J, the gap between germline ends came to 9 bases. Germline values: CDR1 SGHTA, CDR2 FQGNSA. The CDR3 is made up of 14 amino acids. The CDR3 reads CASSFTGYNQPQHF. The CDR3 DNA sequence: TGTGCCAGCAGCTTTACAGGGTACAATCAGCCCCAGCATTTT.

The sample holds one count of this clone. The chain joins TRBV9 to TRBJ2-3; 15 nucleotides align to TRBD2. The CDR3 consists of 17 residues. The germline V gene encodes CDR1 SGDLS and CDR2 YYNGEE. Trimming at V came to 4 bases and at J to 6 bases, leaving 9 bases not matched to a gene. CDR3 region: CASSINPGLAGGDTQYF. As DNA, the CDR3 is TGTGCCAGCAGCATCAATCCGGGACTAGCGGGGGGCGATACGCAGTATTTT.

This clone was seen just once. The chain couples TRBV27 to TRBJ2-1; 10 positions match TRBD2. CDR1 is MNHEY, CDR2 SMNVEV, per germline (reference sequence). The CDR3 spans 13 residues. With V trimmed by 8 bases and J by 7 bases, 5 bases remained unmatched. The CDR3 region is CASGLAVGNEQFF. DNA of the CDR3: TGTGCCAGCGGACTAGCGGTCGGGAATGAGCAGTTCTTC.

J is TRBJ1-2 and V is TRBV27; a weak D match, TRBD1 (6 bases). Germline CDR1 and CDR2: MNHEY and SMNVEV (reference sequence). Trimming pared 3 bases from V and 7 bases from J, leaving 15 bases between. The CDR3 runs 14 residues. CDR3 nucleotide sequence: TGTGCCAGCAGTTTCAGGGGTTTCCGCGGTGGCTACACCTTC. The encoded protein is CASSFRGFRGGYTF.

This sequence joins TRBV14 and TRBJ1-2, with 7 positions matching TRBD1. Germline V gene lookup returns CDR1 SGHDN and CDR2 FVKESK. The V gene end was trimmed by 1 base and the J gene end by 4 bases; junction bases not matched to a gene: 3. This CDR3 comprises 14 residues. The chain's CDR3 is CASSQVEGAYGYTF. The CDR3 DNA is TGTGCCAGCAGCCAAGTGGAGGGGGCCTATGGCTACACCTTC.

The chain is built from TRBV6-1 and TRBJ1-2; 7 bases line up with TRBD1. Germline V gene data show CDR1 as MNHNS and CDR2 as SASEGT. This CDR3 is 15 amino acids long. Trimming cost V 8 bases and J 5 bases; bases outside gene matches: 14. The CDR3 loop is CASAERWDSNYGYTF. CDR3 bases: TGTGCCAGCGCCGAGAGGTGGGACAGCAATTATGGCTACACCTTC.

This CDR3 is CASTLTQGWNTEAFF. In nucleotides, the CDR3 is TGTGCCAGCACCCTTACACAGGGGTGGAACACTGAAGCTTTCTTT. J is TRBJ1-1 and V is TRBV6-1; 7 bases agree with TRBD1. Germline assignment: CDR1 MNHNS and CDR2 SASEGT. This CDR3 is built from 15 residues. Germline trimming cut 7 bases from V and 1 base from J; bases unmatched to any gene: 9.

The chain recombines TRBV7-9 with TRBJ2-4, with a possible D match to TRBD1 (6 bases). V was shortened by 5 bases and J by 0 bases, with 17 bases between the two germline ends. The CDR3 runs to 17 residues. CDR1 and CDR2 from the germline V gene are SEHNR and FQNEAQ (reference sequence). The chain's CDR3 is CASSPDGQIVAKNIQYF. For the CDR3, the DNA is TGTGCCAGCAGCCCTGACGGACAGATAGTAGCCAAAAACATTCAGTACTTC.

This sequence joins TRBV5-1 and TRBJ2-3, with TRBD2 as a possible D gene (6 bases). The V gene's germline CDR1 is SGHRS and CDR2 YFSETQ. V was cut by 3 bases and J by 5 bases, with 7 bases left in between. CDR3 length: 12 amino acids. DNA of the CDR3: TGCGCCAGCAGCTGGGGGGAAGATACGCAGTATTTT. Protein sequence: CASSWGEDTQYF.

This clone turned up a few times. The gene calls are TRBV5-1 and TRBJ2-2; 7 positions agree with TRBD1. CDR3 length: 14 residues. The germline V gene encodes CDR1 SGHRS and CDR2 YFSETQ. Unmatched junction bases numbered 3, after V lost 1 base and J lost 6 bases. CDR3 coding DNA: TGCGCCAGCAGCTTGAAGGGGGCGGCCGGGGAGCTGTTTTTT. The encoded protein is CASSLKGAAGELFF.

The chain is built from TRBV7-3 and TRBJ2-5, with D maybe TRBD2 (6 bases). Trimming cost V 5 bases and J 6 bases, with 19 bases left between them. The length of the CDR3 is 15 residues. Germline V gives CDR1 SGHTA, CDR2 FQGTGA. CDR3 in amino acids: CASSLNPAGRKTQYF. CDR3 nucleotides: TGTGCCAGCAGCCTAAATCCGGCAGGGAGGAAGACCCAGTACTTC.

The CDR3 is CASSLTLSGYTF. The DNA of the CDR3 is TGTGCCAGCAGTCTCACCCTCAGTGGCTACACCTTC. This sequence joins TRBV28 and TRBJ1-2, with D hard to call. Germline V gene lookup returns CDR1 MDHEN and CDR2 SYDVKM. CDR3 size: 12 residues. V lost 5 bases and J lost 7, with 11 bases in between.